These 17 T cell receptor beta chains came from one sample sequenced in a study of T cell changes during pregnancy in multiple sclerosis. Data came from immunoSEQ multiplex PCR; TCRdb stores just in-frame clones and leaves some out. The sample consists of over 45,000 clones, 80% to 90% of them appearing once. The sample in question was CD4+ T cells from peripheral blood mononuclear cells, obtained in the first trimester of pregnancy. The receptors derive from a female donor with multiple sclerosis, enrolled in a pregnancy study.

This CDR3 is CASSWREGNEQYF. CDR3 DNA sequence: TGTGCCAGCAGTTGGCGGGAGGGGAACGAGCAGTACTTC. The chain uses TRBV27 and TRBJ2-7; 9 nucleotides line up with TRBD2. The CDR3 runs to 13 residues. The ends lost 4 bases at V and 5 bases at J; junction bases unmatched: 3. Germline CDR1 MNHEY, CDR2 SMNVEV (reference sequence).

This clone is a singleton in its sample. The chain recombines TRBV5-1 with TRBJ1-1; D gene uncertain. Germline V gives CDR1 SGHRS, CDR2 YFSETQ. V shed 3 bases and J shed 11 bases, with 17 bases lying between them. The CDR3 loop spans 13 amino acids. For the CDR3, the DNA is TGCGCCAGCAGCTCTAGCGAACCACTGCGCGCTTTCTTT. Translating gives CASSSSEPLRAFF.

This clone has a single count. This CDR3 is CASSLLGTATYEQYF. The CDR3 region has the DNA TGCGCCAGCAGCCTACTCGGGACAGCCACCTACGAGCAGTACTTC. The J gene is TRBJ2-7, the V gene TRBV5-1; 7 nucleotides align to TRBD1. Germline values: CDR1 SGHRS, CDR2 YFSETQ. The CDR3 is made up of 15 amino acids. V was pared by 4 bases and J by 2 bases, with 9 bases of the junction left unmatched.

The gene calls are TRBV7-9 and TRBJ2-1; 12 nucleotides agree with TRBD2. The germline V gene encodes CDR1 SEHNR and CDR2 FQNEAQ (reference sequence). The CDR3 totals 14 residues. V gave up 5 bases and J gave up 8 bases; unmatched junction bases: 4. CDR3 sequence: CASSETSGGYEQFF. CDR3 coding DNA: TGTGCCAGCAGCGAGACTAGCGGGGGTTATGAGCAGTTCTTC.

This clone was observed once. The DNA of the CDR3 is TGCGCCAGCAGCCAAGAGGGACAGGGTGGAGTATACGACACTGAAGCTTTCTTT. Encoded protein: CASSQEGQGGVYDTEAFF. The rearrangement uses TRBV4-3 and TRBJ1-1; 9 nucleotides line up with TRBD1. The CDR3 is made up of 18 amino acids. V shed 0 bases, J shed 3 bases, and the junction held 11 bases outside the gene matches. CDR1 is LGHNA, CDR2 YSLEER, per germline.

This clone was observed once. The chain joins TRBV7-2 to TRBJ1-2; D may be TRBD1 (5 bases). V lost 1 base and J lost 3, with 9 bases in between. In germline, CDR1 is SGHTA, CDR2 FQGNSA. The CDR3 covers 14 residues. CDR3 region: CASSLGRGYYGYTF. In DNA form, the CDR3 reads TGTGCCAGCAGCTTAGGGCGGGGCTACTATGGCTACACCTTC.

The chain carries TRBV21-1 and TRBJ2-5; the D segment call TRBD2 is taken from the table without a DNA check. TRBV21-1 is a listed pseudogene. This CDR3 is built from 17 residues. The CDR3 DNA follows: TGTGCCAGCACCTGGTTGAGGGAGCGGGGGGGCGGAGAGACCCAGTACTTC. As protein: CASTWLRERGGGETQYF.

The chain has TRBV28 and TRBJ1-5; 7 nucleotides align to TRBD1. Germline CDR1 is MDHEN and CDR2 is SYDVKM. CDR3 size: 14 residues. The V and J ends lost 4 bases and 6 bases, in that order; junction bases with no gene match: 6. The CDR3 sequence is CASSWVRGAQPQHF. CDR3 coding DNA: TGTGCCAGCAGTTGGGTCAGGGGGGCTCAGCCCCAGCATTTT.

This chain links TRBV7-2 with TRBJ1-1; perhaps TRBD1 as D (6 bases). This CDR3 has 16 residues. Germline V gene sequence: CDR1 SGHTA, CDR2 FQGNSA. V dropped 1 base and J dropped 5 bases, with 17 bases sitting between them. Here the CDR3 reads CASSLEGRGLGTEAFF. The CDR3 DNA follows: TGTGCCAGCAGCTTAGAGGGCAGGGGCCTTGGAACTGAAGCTTTCTTT.

This chain joins TRBV7-2 and TRBJ2-5; 7 bases align to TRBD1. From germline, CDR1 is SGHTA and CDR2 FQGNSA. The CDR3 length is 14 residues. The J segment lost 5 bases and the V segment lost 4 bases, leaving 7 bases of the junction unmatched. As DNA, the CDR3 is TGTGCCAGCAGCTCAGTCTACAGGGGCGAGACCCAGTACTTC. This translates into CASSSVYRGETQYF.

This clone appeared a single time. The chain combines TRBV9 with TRBJ1-4, with TRBD1 matching over 8 bases. The germline CDR1 and CDR2 sequences are SGDLS and YYNGEE. The V segment lost 2 bases and the J segment 4 bases; nucleotides outside the gene matches: 7. The CDR3 length is 16 residues. DNA for the CDR3: TGTGCCAGCAGCGTGGGGGGGACAGGAATTAATGAAAAACTGTTTTTT. As protein: CASSVGGTGINEKLFF.

This sequence joins TRBV27 and TRBJ2-7; 7 bases fit TRBD2. Trimming took 6 bases from V and 2 from J; bases not matched to a gene: 10. Germline V gene lookup returns CDR1 MNHEY and CDR2 SMNVEV (reference sequence). CDR3 length: 15 amino acids. Here the CDR3 DNA reads TGTGCCAGCAGCCATAGCGGGTACAACCCCTACGAGCAGTACTTC. Amino acid sequence: CASSHSGYNPYEQYF.

The chain is built from TRBV6-6 and TRBJ2-1; 8 bases match TRBD2. The CDR3 runs to 15 residues. Germline V CDR1 and CDR2: MNHNY, SVGAGI (reference sequence). With V trimmed by 6 bases and J by 7 bases, 11 bases remained unmatched. This CDR3 is CASSLTPGLVNEQFF. In DNA, the CDR3 is TGTGCCAGCAGCCTCACTCCGGGACTAGTAAATGAGCAGTTCTTC.

V is TRBV25-1 and J is TRBJ2-1; the D is unclear. Germline lookup yields CDR1 MGHDK and CDR2 SYGVNS. The CDR3 totals 14 residues. The ends were cut back, 2 bases at V and 8 bases at J, with 13 bases in the middle. The CDR3 coding sequence is TGTGCCAGCAGTGAAGAAACATACACCCATGAGCAGTTCTTC. Protein product: CASSEETYTHEQFF.

This chain connects TRBV7-6 to TRBJ2-2; D gene uncertain. The CDR3 is 15 amino acids. Germline V CDR1 and CDR2: SGHVS, FNYEAQ. Trimming took 8 bases from V and 0 from J, leaving 13 bases between them. The CDR3 loop is CASSGISPNTGELFF. The CDR3 DNA sequence: TGTGCCAGCTCAGGTATTTCGCCGAACACCGGGGAGCTGTTTTTT.

This clone was seen just once. The V call is TRBV9, the J call TRBJ2-5; TRBD1 matches 8 bases. Trimming cost V 3 bases and J 2 bases; bases outside gene matches: 3. The germline V gene has CDR1 SGDLS and CDR2 YYNGEE. This CDR3 has 14 amino acids. CDR3 coding DNA: TGTGCCAGCAGCGGATGGACAGGGCAAGAGACCCAGTACTTC. It is translated as CASSGWTGQETQYF.

This sequence joins TRBV15 and TRBJ1-1; a possible D gene is TRBD1 (6 bases). V gave up 5 bases and J gave up 1 base, with 14 bases separating them. This CDR3 is built from 15 residues. Germline assignment: CDR1 LNHNV and CDR2 YYDKDF (reference sequence). The CDR3 DNA reads as TGTGCCACCAGCCGAACCCCCAGGGGGAACACTGAAGCTTTCTTT. This encodes CATSRTPRGNTEAFF. Full variable domain (rest looked up from reference TRBV15 and TRBJ1-1): DAMVIQNPRYQVTQFGKPVTLSCSQTLNHNVMYWYQQKSSQAPKLLFHYYDKDFNNEADTPDNFQSRRPNTSFCFLDIRSPGLGDTAMYLCATSRTPRGNTEAFFGQGTRLTVV.